The 28 T cell receptor beta chains listed next were all sequenced from one sample in a study of T cell responses to AZD1222 COVID-19 vaccine. The data were produced by immunoSEQ multiplex PCR, yet TCRdb's version contains in-frame clones alone and is incomplete. The sample records more than 250,000 clones, over 85% being singletons. Sequences were derived from peripheral blood, sampled on day 0 of AZD1222 vaccination. All receptors derive from an adult in good health.

This chain connects TRBV18 to TRBJ2-1, with unresolved D. The CDR3 runs 14 residues. Germline V gene lookup returns CDR1 KGHSH and CDR2 LQKENI. V was clipped by 0 bases and J by 2 bases, with 5 bases between them. The CDR3 DNA sequence: TGTGCCAGCTCACCACCCACAGCCTACAATGAGCAGTTCTTC. This codes for CASSPPTAYNEQFF.

This clone was seen a single time. This chain links TRBV21-1 with TRBJ2-1; the table's D call, TRBD1, was not checked against the DNA. TRBV21-1 is flagged as a pseudogene. This CDR3 is 19 amino acids long. The CDR3 DNA reads TGTGCCAGCAGCAAAGTGGGAGGACAGGGGTCTAGCTCCTACAATGAGCAGTTCTTC. Protein: CASSKVGGQGSSSYNEQFF.

The CDR3 DNA reads as TGTGCCAGCAGTTCCCTCCGGGGGACCTACGAGCAGTACTTC. Residues: CASSSLRGTYEQYF. The chain links TRBV28 to TRBJ2-7; the D gene is possibly TRBD2 (6 bases). The CDR3 sequence is 14 residues long. Germline CDR1 is MDHEN and CDR2 is SYDVKM. V was trimmed by 4 bases and J by 2 bases, leaving 12 bases between them.

The V and J genes are TRBV29-1 and TRBJ2-6, with D perhaps being TRBD1 or TRBD2 (6 bases each). The V end was cut by 4 bases, the J end by 0 bases, with 16 bases between. This CDR3 spans 17 amino acids. CDR1 is SQVTM, CDR2 ANQGSEA, per germline. CDR3 DNA: TGCAGCGTTGCTAGGGGGGAAAGGGGCTCTGGGGCCAACGTCCTGACTTTC. Encoded protein: CSVARGERGSGANVLTF.

The chain is built from TRBV27 and TRBJ1-1; D not certain. The CDR3 is 14 amino acids. V was trimmed by 6 bases and J by 3 bases, leaving 14 bases between them. The V gene's germline CDR1 is MNHEY and CDR2 SMNVEV (reference sequence). CDR3 DNA: TGTGCCAGCAGGAGAGGGCGGTGGGACACTGAAGCTTTCTTT. It yields the protein CASRRGRWDTEAFF.

This clone was seen only once. The CDR3 loop is CASSAGDYGYTF. Here the CDR3 DNA reads TGTGCCAGCAGCGCTGGGGACTATGGCTACACCTTC. The genes are TRBV6-4 and TRBJ1-2, with unresolved D. Looked up from germline, CDR1 is MRHNA and CDR2 is SNTAGT. This CDR3 is built from 12 residues. V shed 6 bases and J shed 3 bases, with 8 bases lying between them.

The chain couples TRBV11-2 to TRBJ2-7; tentative D call: TRBD1 (6 bases). The V end was cut by 2 bases, the J end by 3 bases, with 14 bases between. In germline, CDR1 is SGHAT, CDR2 FQNNGV. The CDR3 runs to 15 residues. CDR3 in DNA: TGTGCCAGCAGCTTAAAGGGGGATGGGTTCTACGAGCAGTACTTC. Translating it yields CASSLKGDGFYEQYF.

J is TRBJ2-7 and V is TRBV5-6, with D perhaps matching TRBD1 (5 bases). Trimming left V 6 bases short and J 4 bases short, with 26 bases between. The CDR3 loop spans 17 amino acids. CDR1 SGHDT and CDR2 YYEEEE come from the germline V gene. CDR3 amino acids: CASTPTRHRDSSYEQYF. The CDR3 nucleotides are TGTGCCAGCACCCCGACCCGGCACAGAGACAGCTCTTACGAGCAGTACTTC.

The rearrangement uses TRBV19 and TRBJ2-1; D unresolved. The CDR3 covers 15 residues. The V gene lost 7 bases and the J gene lost 0 bases, with 13 bases spanning the gap. Looked up from germline, CDR1 is LNHDA and CDR2 is SQIVND (reference sequence). In nucleotides, the CDR3 is TGTGCCAGTAAAACGGCGACTTACTCCTACAATGAGCAGTTCTTC. This codes for CASKTATYSYNEQFF.

This chain joins TRBV2 and TRBJ2-2; weak D call: TRBD2 (6 bases). This CDR3 has 14 residues. Germline assignment: CDR1 SNHLY and CDR2 FYNNEI. Trimming removed 1 base at V and 7 bases at J, with 10 bases between. The CDR3 nucleotides read TGTGCCAGCAGTGAAGGGGGGGTGCACGGGGAGCTGTTTTTT. It translates to CASSEGGVHGELFF.

The chain has TRBV10-3 and TRBJ1-1, with D uncertain. V gave up 7 bases and J gave up 4 bases, with 10 bases separating them. This CDR3 spans 12 amino acids. The germline V gene has CDR1 ENHRY and CDR2 SYGVKD. CDR3 sequence: CAIKDAGTEAFF. The DNA of the CDR3 is TGTGCCATCAAAGACGCGGGCACTGAAGCTTTCTTT.

The chain links TRBV28 to TRBJ2-3, with 7 bases aligning to TRBD2. J was trimmed by 1 base and V by 6 bases; bases with no gene match: 7. The CDR3 has 15 residues. Germline V CDR1 and CDR2: MDHEN, SYDVKM. As DNA, the CDR3 is TGTGCCAGCAGCCATCCTAGCGGCCGCACAGATACGCAGTATTTT. Amino acids: CASSHPSGRTDTQYF.

This chain uses TRBV3-1 (or the pseudogene TRBV3-2) with TRBJ2-3; D unclear. Germline-derived CDR1 and CDR2 are LGHDT and YNNKEL (reference sequence). Trimming took 1 base from V and 4 from J, leaving 6 bases between them. This CDR3 is 13 amino acids long. The CDR3 DNA reads TGTGCCAGCAGCCAAGGTCGGGCAGATACGCAGTATTTT. Translated, it gives CASSQGRADTQYF.

The genes are TRBV30 and TRBJ1-2; a weak D match, TRBD1 (5 bases). There are 14 residues in the CDR3. Germline V gene sequence: CDR1 GTSNPN, CDR2 SVGIG (reference sequence). Trimming removed 1 base at V and 6 bases at J, with 15 bases between. Written as DNA, the CDR3 is TGTGCCTGGAGTGCCACGGGAAGGGGACATGGCTACACCTTC. Its translation is CAWSATGRGHGYTF.

CDR3 bases: TGCGCCAGCAGCCAAACCGGGGGTGACTCACCCCTCCACTTT. Protein product: CASSQTGGDSPLHF. The chain employs TRBV4-3 and TRBJ1-6; D possibly corresponds to TRBD1 (5 bases). The V gene's germline CDR1 is LGHNA and CDR2 YSLEER. V lost 2 bases and J 10 bases, leaving 12 bases between the germline ends. The CDR3 covers 14 residues.

V and J are TRBV19 and TRBJ2-7; tentative D call: TRBD1 (5 bases). V lost 5 bases to trimming and J lost 3 bases, with 11 bases between them. This CDR3 region has 13 residues. Germline CDR1 and CDR2: LNHDA and SQIVND (reference sequence). CDR3 amino acids: CASSLTGVYEQYF. Written as DNA, the CDR3 is TGTGCCAGTAGTCTCACAGGCGTCTACGAGCAGTACTTC.

The chain is built from TRBV10-2 and TRBJ1-4; a possible D gene is TRBD1 (6 bases). CDR1 WSHSY and CDR2 SAAADI come from the germline V gene. The V end lost 3 bases, the J end lost 10 bases, and 15 bases lay between the germline ends. The CDR3 extends over 14 amino acids. The CDR3 sequence: CASSDGGAALKLFF. Written as DNA, the CDR3 is TGCGCCAGCAGTGATGGGGGGGCGGCCTTAAAACTGTTTTTT.

The gene calls are TRBV28 and TRBJ2-7; D is perhaps TRBD1 (6 bases). The CDR3 consists of 14 residues. Trimming removed 10 bases at V and 0 bases at J, with 16 bases between. In germline, CDR1 is MDHEN, CDR2 SYDVKM. DNA for the CDR3: TGTGCCACCCATGAGGGGGAGCCCTCCTACGAGCAGTACTTC. It specifies CATHEGEPSYEQYF.

This clone showed up just once. The CDR3 region has the DNA TGTGCCAGCAGCGTAGAACTAGCGGGAGGGAATGAGCAGTTCTTC. Its protein is CASSVELAGGNEQFF. The chain recombines TRBV9 with TRBJ2-1; 13 bases align to TRBD2. Germline assignment: CDR1 SGDLS and CDR2 YYNGEE. The CDR3 consists of 15 residues. V shed 0 bases and J 7 bases; nucleotides not matched to a gene: 1.

The chain has TRBV15 and TRBJ1-4; D uncertain. Per the germline V gene, CDR1 is LNHNV and CDR2 is YYDKDF (reference sequence). The CDR3 loop spans 16 amino acids. Trimming shortened V by 0 bases and J by 4 bases, and 12 bases separated the two germline ends. CDR3 amino acids: CATSRDGEVYNEKLFF. The DNA of the CDR3 is TGTGCCACCAGCAGAGATGGAGAGGTCTATAATGAAAAACTGTTTTTT.

V gene TRBV19 combines with J gene TRBJ2-7; the D gene is possibly TRBD2 (5 bases). CDR1 and CDR2 from the germline V gene are LNHDA and SQIVND (reference sequence). Between the trimmed V and J ends, which lost 5 bases and 0 bases, there was a span of 14 bases. The CDR3 is 15 amino acids. The CDR3 DNA follows: TGTGCCAGTAGTGCGGACGGGGTAAGCTCCTACGAGCAGTACTTC. It translates to CASSADGVSSYEQYF.

This clone was observed a single time. V usage is TRBV27 and J usage is TRBJ2-7; D not resolved. Trimming took off 3 bases at V and 3 bases at J, with 9 bases between the two ends. Germline assignment: CDR1 MNHEY and CDR2 SMNVEV (reference sequence). The CDR3 has 13 amino acids. The DNA for the CDR3 is TGTGCCAGCAGTTTGACCCCGGACTACGAGCAGTACTTC. Protein: CASSLTPDYEQYF.

The rearrangement uses TRBV6-5 and TRBJ2-7; D is tentatively TRBD1 or TRBD2 (6 bases each). Germline lookup yields CDR1 MNHEY and CDR2 SVGAGI. This CDR3 comprises 15 residues. V lost 2 bases to trimming and J lost 4 bases, with 15 bases between them. The CDR3 reads CASSYGGLRSYEQYF. Here the CDR3 DNA reads TGTGCCAGCAGTTACGGGGGGCTACGTTCGTACGAGCAGTACTTC.

The rearrangement joins TRBV29-1 to TRBJ1-2, with TRBD1 as a possible D gene (6 bases). The germline V gene encodes CDR1 SQVTM and CDR2 ANQGSEA. V dropped 2 bases and J dropped 5 bases, with 9 bases sitting between them. CDR3 length: 12 residues. This CDR3 reads CSVEKGGYGYTF. The CDR3 nucleotides read TGCAGCGTTGAAAAGGGGGGGTATGGCTACACCTTC.

This rearrangement joins TRBV6-2 or TRBV6-3 to TRBJ1-1; D might be TRBD1 (5 bases). V shed 6 bases and J shed 12 bases, with 14 bases lying between them. Germline V gene lookup returns CDR1 MNHEY and CDR2 SVGEGT. This CDR3 comprises 11 residues. The CDR3: CASSQGPVTFF. Here the CDR3 DNA reads TGTGCCAGCAGCCAGGGCCCGGTGACTTTCTTT.

This chain links TRBV10-3 with TRBJ1-2; no definite D call. Looked up from germline, CDR1 is ENHRY and CDR2 is SYGVKD. Trimming removed 2 bases at V and 4 bases at J, with 14 bases between. This CDR3 contains 15 residues. CDR3 DNA: TGTGCCATCAGTGAGGGCAAGGAAAGAGGCTATGGCTACACCTTC. Protein: CAISEGKERGYGYTF.

This chain connects TRBV5-6 to TRBJ1-3; tentatively, D is TRBD1 (5 bases). The V end was cut by 4 bases, the J end by 3 bases, with 11 bases between. The germline CDR1 and CDR2 sequences are SGHDT and YYEEEE. The CDR3 is made up of 14 amino acids. The CDR3 bases are TGTGCCAGCAGCCCCGGGACGGGTGGAAACACCATATATTTT. Translated: CASSPGTGGNTIYF.

V gene TRBV6-6 combines with J gene TRBJ1-3; 7 bases line up with TRBD1. Germline V gene lookup returns CDR1 MNHNY and CDR2 SVGAGI (reference sequence). This CDR3 has 15 amino acids. V shed 0 bases and J 3 bases; nucleotides not matched to a gene: 2. The CDR3 bases are TGTGCCAGCAGTTACTCATCAGGGGGTGGAAACACCATATATTTT. Protein: CASSYSSGGGNTIYF.